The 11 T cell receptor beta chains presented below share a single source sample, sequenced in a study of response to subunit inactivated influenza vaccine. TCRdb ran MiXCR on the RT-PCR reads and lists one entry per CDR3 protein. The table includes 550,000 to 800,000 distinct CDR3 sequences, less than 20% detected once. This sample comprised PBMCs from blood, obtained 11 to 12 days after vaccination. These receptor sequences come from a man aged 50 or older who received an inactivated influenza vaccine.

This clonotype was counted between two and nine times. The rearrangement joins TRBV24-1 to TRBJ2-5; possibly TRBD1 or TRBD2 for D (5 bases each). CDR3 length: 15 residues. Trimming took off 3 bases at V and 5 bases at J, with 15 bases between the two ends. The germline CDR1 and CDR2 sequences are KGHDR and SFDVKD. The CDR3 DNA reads TGTGCCACCAGTGATGGTGGGGACCACGGGGAGACCCAGTACTTC. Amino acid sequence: CATSDGGDHGETQYF.

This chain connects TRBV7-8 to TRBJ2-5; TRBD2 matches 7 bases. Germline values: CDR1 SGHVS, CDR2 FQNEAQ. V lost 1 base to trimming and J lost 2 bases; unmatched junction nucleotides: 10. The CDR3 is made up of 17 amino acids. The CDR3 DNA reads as TGTGCCAGCAGCTTAGTCTCAGGCGGGGGACTACAAGAGACCCAGTACTTC. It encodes CASSLVSGGGLQETQYF.

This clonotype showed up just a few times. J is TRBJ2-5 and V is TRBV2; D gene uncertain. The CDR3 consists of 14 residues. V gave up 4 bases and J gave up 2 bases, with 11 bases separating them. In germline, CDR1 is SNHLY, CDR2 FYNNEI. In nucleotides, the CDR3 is TGTGCCAGCAGTGTTACGACGCCACAAGAGACCCAGTACTTC. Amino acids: CASSVTTPQETQYF.

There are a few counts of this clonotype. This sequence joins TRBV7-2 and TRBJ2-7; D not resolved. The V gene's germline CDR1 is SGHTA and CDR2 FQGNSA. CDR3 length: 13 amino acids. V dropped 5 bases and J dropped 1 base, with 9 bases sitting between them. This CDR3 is CASSRVGSYEQYF. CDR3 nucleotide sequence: TGTGCCAGCAGCCGAGTTGGGTCCTACGAGCAGTACTTC.

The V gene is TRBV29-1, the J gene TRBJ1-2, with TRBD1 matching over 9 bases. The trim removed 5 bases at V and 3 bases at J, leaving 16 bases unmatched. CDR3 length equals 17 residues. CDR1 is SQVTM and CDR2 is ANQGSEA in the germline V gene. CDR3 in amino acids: CSVKNAAGTGNDYGYTF. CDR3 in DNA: TGCAGCGTTAAAAACGCAGCCGGGACAGGGAACGACTATGGCTACACCTTC.

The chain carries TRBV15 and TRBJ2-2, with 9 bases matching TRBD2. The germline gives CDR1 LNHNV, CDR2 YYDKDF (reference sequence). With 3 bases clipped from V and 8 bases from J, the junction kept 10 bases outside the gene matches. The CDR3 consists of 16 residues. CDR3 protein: CATSRLTGTSSGELFF. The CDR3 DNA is TGTGCCACCAGCAGGCTTACCGGGACTAGCTCTGGGGAGCTGTTTTTT.

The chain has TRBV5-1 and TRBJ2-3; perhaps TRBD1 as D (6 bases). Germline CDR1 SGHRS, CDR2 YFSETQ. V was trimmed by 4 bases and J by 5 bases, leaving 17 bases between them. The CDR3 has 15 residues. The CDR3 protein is CASSPGQQRGDTQYF. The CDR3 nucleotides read TGCGCCAGCAGCCCGGGACAACAAAGGGGAGATACGCAGTATTTT.

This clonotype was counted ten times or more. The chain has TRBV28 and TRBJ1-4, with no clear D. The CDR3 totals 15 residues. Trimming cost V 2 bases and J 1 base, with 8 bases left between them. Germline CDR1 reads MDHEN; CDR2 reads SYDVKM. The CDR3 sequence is CASSLNSGTNEKLFF. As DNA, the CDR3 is TGTGCCAGCAGTTTAAACTCAGGAACTAATGAAAAACTGTTTTTT.

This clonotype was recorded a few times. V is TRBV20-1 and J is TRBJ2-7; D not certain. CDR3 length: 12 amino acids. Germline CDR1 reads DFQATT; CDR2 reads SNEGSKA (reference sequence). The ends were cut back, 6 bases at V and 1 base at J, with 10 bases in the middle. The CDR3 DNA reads TGCAGTGCCGTTTCCGAATCCTACGAGCAGTACTTC. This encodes CSAVSESYEQYF.

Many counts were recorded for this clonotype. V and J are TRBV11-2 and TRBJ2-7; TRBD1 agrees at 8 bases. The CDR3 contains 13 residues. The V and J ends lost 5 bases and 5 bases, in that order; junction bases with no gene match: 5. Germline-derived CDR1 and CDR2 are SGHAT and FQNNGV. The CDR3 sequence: CASSPRTGNEQYF. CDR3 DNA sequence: TGTGCCAGCAGCCCCCGGACAGGGAACGAGCAGTACTTC.

This CDR3 reads CASSYSNEQYF. The CDR3 nucleotides read TGTGCCAGCAGTTACTCTAACGAGCAGTACTTC. The rearrangement uses TRBV6-2 or TRBV6-3 and TRBJ2-7; D remains unclear. The V and J ends lost 0 bases and 5 bases respectively, with 2 bases between them. Germline-derived CDR1 and CDR2 are MNHEY and SVGEGT. This CDR3 spans 11 amino acids.